The rows below give T cell receptor beta chains drawn from one sample of a study of blood T cell repertoires in COVID-19. Data came from immunoSEQ multiplex PCR; TCRdb stores just in-frame clones and leaves some out. The sample gives about 250,000 clones, around 88% of which show up once; approximately 6% is in the top ten. Material for sequencing was peripheral blood. Every receptor here comes from a woman in her 30s with COVID-19, enrolled during active disease. CDR3s include the opening cysteine and the closing phenylalanine or tryptophan. Fields, in order: V gene, D gene, clone size, J gene, CDR3 DNA, CDR3 protein. A D gene is named only where the DNA matches it firmly. Size tells how often a clone was seen (once, few, many) or the class of an expanded clone, and some rows leave it out.

v_gene: TRBV7-8; d_gene: -; abundance: -; j_gene: TRBJ2-5; CDR3nt: TGTGCCAGCAGCTTAGATGCTAGCTGGGAGACCCAGTACTTC; CDR3aa: CASSLDASWETQYF
v_gene: TRBV5-6; d_gene: TRBD1; abundance: -; j_gene: TRBJ2-7; CDR3nt: TGTGCCAGCAGCTTAAAACAGGGGGCGGCCGACGAGCAGTACTTC; CDR3aa: CASSLKQGAADEQYF
v_gene: TRBV7-9; d_gene: TRBD1; abundance: once; j_gene: TRBJ2-7; CDR3nt: TGTGCCAGCACCGGATACAGGGGACCCTACGAGCAGTACTTC; CDR3aa: CASTGYRGPYEQYF
v_gene: TRBV7-7; d_gene: TRBD1; abundance: -; j_gene: TRBJ2-7; CDR3nt: TGTGCTAGCAGCCAACCGGGACAGGGTGACCACGAGCAGTACTTC; CDR3aa: CASSQPGQGDHEQYF
v_gene: TRBV19; d_gene: -; abundance: -; j_gene: TRBJ2-2; CDR3nt: TGTGCCAGTAGTATTTCAGGGGCAGGGGAAGGTACCGGGGAGCTGTTTTTT; CDR3aa: CASSISGAGEGTGELFF
v_gene: TRBV4-3; d_gene: TRBD1; abundance: -; j_gene: TRBJ2-7; CDR3nt: TGCGCCAGCAGCCAGACAGGGGGCTACGAGCAGTACTTC; CDR3aa: CASSQTGGYEQYF
v_gene: TRBV10-3; d_gene: -; abundance: -; j_gene: TRBJ1-4; CDR3nt: TGTGCCATCAGTGCCTCGGAAGCAGGGATAGGTGAAAAACTGTTTTTT; CDR3aa: CAISASEAGIGEKLFF
v_gene: TRBV4-1; d_gene: TRBD1; abundance: -; j_gene: TRBJ2-7; CDR3nt: TGCGCCAGCAGCCAAGGGAGACAGGGGTCATCCTACGAGCAGTACTTC; CDR3aa: CASSQGRQGSSYEQYF
v_gene: TRBV3-1/TRBV3-2; d_gene: -; abundance: -; j_gene: TRBJ2-5; CDR3nt: TGTGCCAGCAGCCCGCCCGCGGCGACCCAGTACTTC; CDR3aa: CASSPPAATQYF
v_gene: TRBV20-1; d_gene: -; abundance: few; j_gene: TRBJ1-1; CDR3nt: TGCAGTGCTGGGAGGGGCATGGGAGCTTTCTTT; CDR3aa: CSAGRGMGAFF
v_gene: TRBV5-1; d_gene: TRBD2; abundance: -; j_gene: TRBJ2-1; CDR3nt: TGCGCCAGCAGCTCGACTAGCGGGGGTTCCAATGAGCAGTTCTTC; CDR3aa: CASSSTSGGSNEQFF
v_gene: TRBV6-5; d_gene: -; abundance: -; j_gene: TRBJ2-7; CDR3nt: TGTGCCAGCAGTTACGGCAGAACCTCCGCCTTCGAGCAGTACTTC; CDR3aa: CASSYGRTSAFEQYF
v_gene: TRBV28; d_gene: -; abundance: -; j_gene: TRBJ1-6; CDR3nt: TGTGCCAGCAGTTTACAGGAGGATTCACCCCTCCACTTT; CDR3aa: CASSLQEDSPLHF
v_gene: TRBV3-1/TRBV3-2; d_gene: TRBD1; abundance: -; j_gene: TRBJ1-2; CDR3nt: TGTGCCAGCAGCCCATCCGACAGGGCTGCTAACTATGGCTACACCTTC; CDR3aa: CASSPSDRAANYGYTF
v_gene: TRBV7-9; d_gene: -; abundance: -; j_gene: TRBJ1-1; CDR3nt: TGTGCCAGCAGCTTAACGGGGAGGGACACTGAAGCTTTCTTT; CDR3aa: CASSLTGRDTEAFF
v_gene: TRBV19; d_gene: -; abundance: -; j_gene: TRBJ1-2; CDR3nt: TGTGCCAGTAGTGCTCAGGGCCTAAGCTATGGCTACACCTTC; CDR3aa: CASSAQGLSYGYTF
v_gene: TRBV10-3; d_gene: -; abundance: -; j_gene: TRBJ2-1; CDR3nt: TGTGCCATCAGTGAGTTCGGGACTGGAACCAAAGAGCAGTTCTTC; CDR3aa: CAISEFGTGTKEQFF